This paragraph covers one T cell receptor (beta chain) sequence. Original data processing: Estimated nucleated cell counts came from reference gene primer amplification. Method: immunoSEQ multiplex PCR; TCRdb's copy keeps in-frame clones and lacks some. The V and J calls and the clone size are those of that table, but D and trimming were determined from the DNA. The sample consists of 180,000 or so clones, approximately 85% of them appearing once. The sample originates from a study of blood T cell repertoires in COVID-19. At the level of the study: Samples taken during acute and convalescent COVID-19 were collected in the United States, Italy and Spain.

Germline V lookup: CDR1 MNHEY, CDR2 SVGAGI. V was trimmed by 0 bases and J by 3 bases, leaving 9 bases between them. This CDR3 has 15 amino acids. The sequence was obtained from a man in his sixties who had recovered from COVID-19. The chain joins TRBV6-5 to TRBJ1-5, with D perhaps TRBD1 (6 bases). Sequences were obtained from peripheral blood. CDR3 protein: CASSYSWGPNQPQHF. The CDR3, as DNA: TGTGCCAGCAGTTACTCTTGGGGGCCCAATCAGCCCCAGCATTTT.